This T cell receptor beta chain was found in a study of blood T cells in healthy people across ages. Whole-study findings and limits: The study found more naive CD4+ cells and higher diversity in long-lived than aged donors. Estimated diversity that came from one million T cells was considered an underestimate.

Through a sample-barcoded 5' primer and a J-beta primer mix, a second PCR was run for roughly 6 to 12 cycles. Each CDR3 protein gets one entry after TCRdb re-called the 5' RACE reads with MiXCR. The table includes about 720,000 distinct CDR3 sequences, 22% detected once. This clonotype was seen at least ten times. Its antigen is currently unknown. This CDR3 spans 13 amino acids. Trimming left V 3 bases short and J 5 bases short, with 7 bases between. From germline, CDR1 is MNHEY and CDR2 SMNVEV (reference sequence). This clonotype originated in a man between 65 and 85 years old in good health. The genes are TRBV27 and TRBJ1-4; D gene uncertain. Sequencing input: blood. CDR3 protein: CASSFGGNEKLFF. DNA of the CDR3: TGTGCCAGCAGTTTCGGAGGGAATGAAAAACTGTTTTTT.